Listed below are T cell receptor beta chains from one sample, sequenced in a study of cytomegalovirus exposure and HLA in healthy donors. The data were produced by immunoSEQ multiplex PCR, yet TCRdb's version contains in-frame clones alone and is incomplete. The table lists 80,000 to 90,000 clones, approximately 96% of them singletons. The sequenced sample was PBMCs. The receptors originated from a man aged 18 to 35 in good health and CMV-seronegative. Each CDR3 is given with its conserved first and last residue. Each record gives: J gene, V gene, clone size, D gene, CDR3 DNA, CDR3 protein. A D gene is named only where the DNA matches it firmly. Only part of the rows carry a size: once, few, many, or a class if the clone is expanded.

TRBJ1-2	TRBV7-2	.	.	TGTGCCAGCAGCTTCGCTCGGGATGGCTACACCTTC	CASSFARDGYTF
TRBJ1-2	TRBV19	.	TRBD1	TGTGCCAGTAGTGCTCCGGGACAGGGGGACTATGGCTACACCTTC	CASSAPGQGDYGYTF
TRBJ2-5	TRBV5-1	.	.	TGCGCCAGCAGTCGTATACAGGGTCAGGGGACCCAGTACTTC	CASSRIQGQGTQYF
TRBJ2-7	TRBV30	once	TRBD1	TGTGCCACAGGCTACAGGGGACGGAGGTACGAGCAGTACTTC	CATGYRGRRYEQYF
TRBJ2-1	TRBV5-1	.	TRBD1	TGCGCCAGCAGCTTCGACAGGGGAGGTTTAAATGAGCAGTTCTTC	CASSFDRGGLNEQFF
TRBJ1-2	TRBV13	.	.	TGTGCCAGCAGCCTGAACCGGGACAAGCTCTGG	CASSLNRDKLW
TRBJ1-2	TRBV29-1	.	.	TGCAGCGTTGAAGAGCAAATTTTGGGGAGGCATGGCTACACCTTC	CSVEEQILGRHGYTF
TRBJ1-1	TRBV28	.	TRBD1	TGTGCCAGCAGGGAGGCGACAGGGAAGAGGAGTAGGCGAAGTGAAGCTTTCTTT	CASREATGKRSRRSEAFF
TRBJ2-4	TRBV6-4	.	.	TGTGCCAGCAGCCCTTCCCAGGGTGGTGGAAACATTCAGTACTTC	CASSPSQGGGNIQYF
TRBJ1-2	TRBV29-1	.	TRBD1	TGCAGCGTCGCCGGGACAGGGGGCCATCGGTATGGCTACACCTTC	CSVAGTGGHRYGYTF
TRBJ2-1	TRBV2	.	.	TGTGCCAGACGGGCTAGCGCCGGTGAGCAGTTCTTC	CARRASAGEQFF
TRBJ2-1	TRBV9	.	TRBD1	TGTGCCAGCAGCGTAGGGGGGACAGGGAGCCGGGGCTCCTACAATGAGCAGTTCTTC	CASSVGGTGSRGSYNEQFF
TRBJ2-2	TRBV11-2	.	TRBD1	TGTGCCAGTACAGGGGGCGCGAACACCGGGGAGCTGTTTTTT	CASTGGANTGELFF
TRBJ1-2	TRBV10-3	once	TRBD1	TGTGCCATCAGTGAGAGGACAGGGGGTGCCTCCTATGGCTACACCTTC	CAISERTGGASYGYTF
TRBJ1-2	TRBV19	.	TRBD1	TGTGCCAGTAGTATCATCGAGACAGGGTTTGGCTACACCTTC	CASSIIETGFGYTF
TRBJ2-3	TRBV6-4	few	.	TGTGCCAGCAGTGAGGGGCTCCACACAGATACGCAGTATTTT	CASSEGLHTDTQYF
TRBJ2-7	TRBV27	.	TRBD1	TGTGCCAGCAGCAAGAAAATATCCCGGGACAGGAGCTCCTACGAGCAGTACTTC	CASSKKISRDRSSYEQYF
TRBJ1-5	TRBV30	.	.	TGTGCCTGGAGCCACCGCCCGGACAGTTTTAGCAATCAGCCCCAGCATTTT	CAWSHRPDSFSNQPQHF
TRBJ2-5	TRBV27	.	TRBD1	TGTGCCAGCAGCCCCTTCGTCGGGAGCGGACAGGGAGCGTCAGAGACCCAGTACTTC	CASSPFVGSGQGASETQYF
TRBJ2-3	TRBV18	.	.	TGTGCCAGCTCACCACCAGCGGTAACTAGCACAGATACGCAGTATTTT	CASSPPAVTSTDTQYF